A single T cell receptor beta chain is shown here with its context. This record comes from a study of control samples from healthy donors and cancer patients. Measured with immunoSEQ multiplex PCR; TCRdb has only the in-frame clones, and not every one. The table includes roughly 88,000 clones, about 92% detected once. The CDR3 length is 12 residues. V lost 7 bases and J lost 7, with 11 bases in between. This chain connects TRBV12-3 or TRBV12-4 to TRBJ1-5, with D possibly TRBD1 on 5 matching bases. What was sequenced was blood. The clonotype originates from a man between 18 and 35 years old in good health. The CDR3 DNA follows: TGTGCCAGCACTCGGCGGGGGCAGCCCCAGCATTTT. Its protein is CASTRRGQPQHF.